This entry is about one T cell receptor beta chain. Its antigen is undetermined. This specimen comes from a study of untreated major depressive disorder. Study-wide results and limits: Depressed patients' CD4+ T cells carried increased TRBV05-01 (Vbeta 5.1) usage versus control CD4+ T cells. All top five TRBV05-01 clones per subject were private clones. Findings may not generalize because the study sample was small.

The CDR3 contains 13 residues. V was shortened by 2 bases and J by 14 bases, with 16 bases between the two germline ends. Germline CDR1 and CDR2: SNHLY and FYNNEI. Repertoires were generated with immunoSEQ multiplex PCR, while TCRdb's copy carries only in-frame clones and drops some. This sample yields some 13,000 clones, of which about 93% are seen a single time; 0.65% to 0.9% belongs to the top ten. The clonotype comes from a man aged 25 to 40 with major depressive disorder. The sample comprised CD4+ T cells from PBMCs. This rearrangement joins TRBV2 to TRBJ2-1; D is uncertain. The CDR3 DNA reads as TGTGCCAGCAGTGAATCCCCCGGGCAGTCCGAGTTCTTC. Protein sequence: CASSESPGQSEFF.